These 10 T cell receptor beta chains were sequenced from one sample in a study of cytomegalovirus exposure and HLA in healthy donors. In the PCR, 60 Vbeta and 13 Jbeta primers were used. Data came from immunoSEQ multiplex PCR; TCRdb stores just in-frame clones and leaves some out. Of some 160,000 clones listed, around four fifths are singletons. Input material: PBMCs. The source of these receptors is a male donor in good health and CMV-seronegative.

The chain recombines TRBV2 with TRBJ1-5; TRBD1 matches 7 bases. Losses at the gene ends were 4 bases for V and 7 bases for J; bases not matched to a gene: 7. The CDR3 loop spans 14 amino acids. Germline V gives CDR1 SNHLY, CDR2 FYNNEI. This CDR3 is CASSAGTAQQPQHF. In DNA, the CDR3 is TGTGCCAGCAGTGCCGGGACAGCCCAACAGCCCCAGCATTTT.

The chain is built from TRBV19 and TRBJ1-1; D might be TRBD1 (5 bases). The V end lost 3 bases, the J end lost 4 bases, and 15 bases lay between the germline ends. The length of the CDR3 is 15 residues. Germline V gene sequence: CDR1 LNHDA, CDR2 SQIVND (reference sequence). The CDR3 region has the DNA TGTGCCAGTAGTATTACGGGGGGGTGGGGCACTGAAGCTTTCTTT. Encoded protein: CASSITGGWGTEAFF. Full variable domain (rest looked up from reference TRBV19 and TRBJ1-1): DGGITQSPKYLFRKEGQNVTLSCEQNLNHDAMYWYRQDPGQGLRLIYYSQIVNDFQKGDIAEGYSVSREKKESFPLTVTSAQKNPTAFYLCASSITGGWGTEAFFGQGTRLTVV.

The chain links TRBV2 to TRBJ2-3; D not resolved. The CDR3 has 12 amino acids. V was trimmed by 0 bases and J by 7 bases, leaving 5 bases between them. Germline CDR1 reads SNHLY; CDR2 reads FYNNEI. The CDR3 spells CASSEARNTQYF. The CDR3 DNA follows: TGTGCCAGCAGTGAAGCCAGGAATACGCAGTATTTT. Full variable domain (remainder filled in from reference TRBV2 and TRBJ2-3): EPEVTQTPSHQVTQMGQEVILRCVPISNHLYFYWYRQILGQKVEFLVSFYNNEISEKSEIFDDQFSVERPDGSNFTLKIRSTKLEDSAMYFCASSEARNTQYFGPGTRLTVL.

CDR3 in amino acids: CASSQVVQREGRNEQFF. DNA of the CDR3: TGCGCCAGCAGCCAAGTAGTTCAGCGGGAGGGCCGGAATGAGCAGTTCTTC. The chain links TRBV4-1 to TRBJ2-1; TRBD2 matches at 10 bases. This CDR3 is built from 17 residues. The V segment lost 1 base and the J segment 7 bases; nucleotides outside the gene matches: 10. From germline, CDR1 is MGHRA and CDR2 YSYEKL.

This clone was counted between two and nine times. CDR3 nucleotides: TGTGCCACCAGCAGAGATTCAAATACCGGGACAGGGACTAGAGAGCAGTACTTC. As protein: CATSRDSNTGTGTREQYF. The V call is TRBV15, the J call TRBJ2-7; D may be TRBD1 (9 bases). The germline gives CDR1 LNHNV, CDR2 YYDKDF (reference sequence). The CDR3 totals 18 residues. With 0 bases removed from V and 7 bases from J, the gap between germline ends came to 25 bases.

V usage is TRBV28 and J usage is TRBJ2-7; 9 bases fit TRBD1. From germline, CDR1 is MDHEN and CDR2 SYDVKM. The V segment lost 6 bases and the J segment 6 bases; nucleotides outside the gene matches: 12. The CDR3 covers 15 residues. For the CDR3, the DNA is TGTGCCAGCAGGCGCTCGGGACAGGGACAAGGCGAGCAGTACTTC. It yields the protein CASRRSGQGQGEQYF.

The chain recombines TRBV11-1 with TRBJ2-1, with TRBD1 identical over 7 bases. The CDR3 length is 17 residues. The junction had 10 bases not matched to a gene; V was cut back by 4 bases and J by 1 base. CDR1 and CDR2 (germline): SGHAT, FQDESV (reference sequence). The DNA of the CDR3 is TGTGCCAGCAGCTCTCCTAAACAGGGGAGTTCCTACAATGAGCAGTTCTTC. The encoded protein is CASSSPKQGSSYNEQFF.

About this clone itself: Other DNA sequences in this specimen translate into the identical CDR3. The genes are TRBV7-6 and TRBJ2-3; 8 bases map to TRBD1. The ends lost 2 bases at V and 1 base at J; junction bases unmatched: 8. The CDR3 sequence is 17 residues long. Germline V lookup: CDR1 SGHVS, CDR2 FNYEAQ. The chain's CDR3 is CASSLNGAGGRTDTQYF. The CDR3 DNA reads TGTGCCAGCAGCTTAAATGGTGCAGGGGGCCGCACAGATACGCAGTATTTT.

The chain carries TRBV6-6 and TRBJ1-3, with 7 bases fitting TRBD1. V gave up 0 bases and J gave up 4 bases; unmatched junction bases: 6. CDR1 MNHNY and CDR2 SVGAGI come from the germline V gene (reference sequence). The CDR3 is 16 residues long. The DNA for the CDR3 is TGTGCCAGCAGTTACTCCGAGACAGGGCCCGGAAACACCATATATTTT. This encodes CASSYSETGPGNTIYF.

The rearrangement uses TRBV10-3 and TRBJ2-1; D ambiguous. The V and J ends lost 11 bases and 8 bases respectively, with 13 bases between them. This CDR3 has 11 residues. CDR1 ENHRY and CDR2 SYGVKD come from the germline V gene. In DNA, the CDR3 is TGTGCCGCAAGGAGTGGCGATGAGCAGTTCTTC. Translated: CAARSGDEQFF.